This TCR beta chain was profiled in a study of cytomegalovirus exposure and HLA in healthy donors. This CDR3 has 14 residues. Deletions cut 2 bases from V and 2 bases from J, with 8 bases between. Per the germline V gene, CDR1 is SGHAT and CDR2 is FQNNGV. Notes on this clone: As yet, its antigen is unknown.

Study-wide points: With DRB1 most and HLA-C fewest, TCR association rates differed between HLA loci in a later analysis.

In the PCR, 60 Vbeta and 13 Jbeta primers were used. Assay: immunoSEQ multiplex PCR; the TCRdb copy retains only in-frame clones and omits some. This sample carries roughly 150,000 clones, 80% to 85% of them seen once, and the ten largest clones take roughly 4.5%. Each of the donors was a healthy bone marrow donor. The sequence was obtained from a man in his fifties in good health and CMV-seropositive. The genes are TRBV11-2 and TRBJ2-3, with unresolved D. Sequencing was done on a sample of PBMCs. The CDR3 DNA follows: TGTGCCAGCAGCTTACACATCTCCACAGATACGCAGTATTTT. It encodes CASSLHISTDTQYF.